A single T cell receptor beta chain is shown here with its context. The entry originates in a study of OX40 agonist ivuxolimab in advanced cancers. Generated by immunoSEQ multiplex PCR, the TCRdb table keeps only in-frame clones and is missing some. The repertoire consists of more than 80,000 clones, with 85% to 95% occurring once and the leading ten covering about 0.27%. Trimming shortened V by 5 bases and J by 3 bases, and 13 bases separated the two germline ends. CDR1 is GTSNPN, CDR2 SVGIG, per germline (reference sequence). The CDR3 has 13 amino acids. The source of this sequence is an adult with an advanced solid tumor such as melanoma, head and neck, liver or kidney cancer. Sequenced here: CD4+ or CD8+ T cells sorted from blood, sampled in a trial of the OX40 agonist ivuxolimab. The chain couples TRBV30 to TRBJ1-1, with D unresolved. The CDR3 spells CAWAPDGYTEAFF. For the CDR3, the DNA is TGTGCCTGGGCGCCGGACGGATACACTGAAGCTTTCTTT.